Listed below are T cell receptor beta chains from one sample, sequenced in a study of blood T cell repertoires in COVID-19. Clones were read by immunoSEQ multiplex PCR, and TCRdb kept only the in-frame ones, dropping some. The sample carries around 250,000 clones, about 82% recorded once. Sample: PBMCs or T cells enriched from blood (not recorded which). The origin of the receptors is a woman aged 50 to 60 who had recovered from COVID-19. Each CDR3 is given with its conserved first and last residue. A D gene is named only where the DNA matches it firmly. Clone sizes are given selectively: once, few, many, or a class where the clone is expanded.

>NA|TRBV28|few|TRBJ1-1
CASSFGRREDMNTEAFF
TGTGCCAGCAGTTTTGGACGCAGGGAGGACATGAACACTGAAGCTTTCTTT
>TRBD1|TRBV6-5|NA|TRBJ1-2
CASSYDRGYGYTF
TGTGCCAGCAGTTACGACAGGGGATATGGCTACACCTTC
>TRBD2|TRBV9|NA|TRBJ2-3
CASSPNPTSGSTDTQYF
TGTGCCAGCAGCCCTAACCCGACTAGCGGGAGCACAGATACGCAGTATTTT
>TRBD2|TRBV7-2|NA|TRBJ2-5
CASSATSGVKEETQYF
TGTGCCAGCAGCGCAACTAGCGGAGTAAAGGAAGAGACCCAGTACTTC
>TRBD2|TRBV7-8|NA|TRBJ2-2
CASSARLASRTGELFF
TGTGCCAGCAGCGCCCGACTAGCGAGTAGGACCGGGGAGCTGTTTTTT
>NA|TRBV5-1|few|TRBJ1-1
CASSSQGNTEAFF
TGCGCCAGCAGCTCACAGGGGAACACTGAAGCTTTCTTT
>TRBD2|TRBV9|NA|TRBJ2-7
CASSVGSGGVGEQYF
TGTGCCAGCAGCGTAGGATCCGGGGGGGTAGGAGAGCAGTACTTC
>NA|TRBV7-2|NA|TRBJ1-1
CASSRIGGMNTEAFF
TGTGCCAGCAGCCGGATCGGGGGGATGAACACTGAAGCTTTCTTT
>NA|TRBV9|NA|TRBJ1-5
CASSVLVLWSNQPQHF
TGTGCCAGCAGCGTTTTAGTACTTTGGAGCAATCAGCCCCAGCATTTT
>NA|TRBV11-2|NA|TRBJ2-7
CASSLSGGPSYEQYF
TGTGCCAGCAGCTTATCCGGAGGACCCAGCTACGAGCAGTACTTC
>NA|TRBV19|NA|TRBJ2-3
CASTINRGGLTDTQYF
TGTGCCAGTACCATAAATAGGGGGGGCCTAACAGATACGCAGTATTTT
>NA|TRBV27|NA|TRBJ1-5
CASSRTSNQPQHF
TGTGCCAGCAGTCGAACAAGCAATCAGCCCCAGCATTTT
>NA|TRBV6-5|NA|TRBJ1-5
CASKVGLGDQPQHF
TGTGCCAGCAAGGTTGGACTAGGGGATCAGCCCCAGCATTTT
>NA|TRBV20-1|NA|TRBJ1-6
CSASQGAGSPLHF
TGCAGTGCTAGTCAAGGGGCTGGTTCACCCCTCCACTTT
>NA|TRBV4-1|NA|TRBJ2-1
CASSQVSGEQFF
TGCGCCAGCAGCCAAGTATCAGGTGAGCAGTTCTTC